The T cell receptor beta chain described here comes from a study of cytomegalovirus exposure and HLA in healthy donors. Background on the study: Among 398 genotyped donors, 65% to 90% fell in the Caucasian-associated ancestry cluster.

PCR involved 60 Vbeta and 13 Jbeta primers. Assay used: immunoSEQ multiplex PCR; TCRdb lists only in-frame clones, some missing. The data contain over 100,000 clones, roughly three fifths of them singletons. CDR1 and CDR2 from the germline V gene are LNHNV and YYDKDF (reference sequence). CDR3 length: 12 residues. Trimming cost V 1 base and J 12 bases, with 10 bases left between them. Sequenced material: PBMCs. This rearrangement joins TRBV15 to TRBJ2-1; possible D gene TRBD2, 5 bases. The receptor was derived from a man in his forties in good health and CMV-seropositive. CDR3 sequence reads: CATSRGASMQFF. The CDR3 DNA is TGTGCCACCAGCAGAGGCGCTAGCATGCAGTTCTTC.